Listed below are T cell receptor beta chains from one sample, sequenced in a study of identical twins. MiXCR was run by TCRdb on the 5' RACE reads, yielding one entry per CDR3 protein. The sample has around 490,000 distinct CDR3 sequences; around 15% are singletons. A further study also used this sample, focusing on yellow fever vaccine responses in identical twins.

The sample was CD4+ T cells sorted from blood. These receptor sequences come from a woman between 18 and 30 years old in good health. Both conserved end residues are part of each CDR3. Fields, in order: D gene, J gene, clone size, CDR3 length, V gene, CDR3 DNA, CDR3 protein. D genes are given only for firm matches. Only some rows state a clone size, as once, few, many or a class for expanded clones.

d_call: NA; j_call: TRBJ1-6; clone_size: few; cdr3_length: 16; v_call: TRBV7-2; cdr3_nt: TGTGCCAGCAGCCTTACGGGACAACCCCATAATTCACCCCTCCACTTT; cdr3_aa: CASSLTGQPHNSPLHF
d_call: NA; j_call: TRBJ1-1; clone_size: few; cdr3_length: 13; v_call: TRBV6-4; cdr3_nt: TGTGCCAGCAGTGACTCCAGGGGCACTGAAGCTTTCTTT; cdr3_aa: CASSDSRGTEAFF
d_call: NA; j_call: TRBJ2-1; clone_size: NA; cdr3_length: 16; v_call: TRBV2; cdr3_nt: TGTGCCAACCAGGGGTCGACTCTGAGCTCCTACAATGAGCAGTTCTTC; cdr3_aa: CANQGSTLSSYNEQFF
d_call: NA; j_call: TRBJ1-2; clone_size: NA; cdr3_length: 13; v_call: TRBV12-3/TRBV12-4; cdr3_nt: TGTGCCAGCAGTTCCCGGACAGACTATGGCTACACCTTC; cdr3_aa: CASSSRTDYGYTF
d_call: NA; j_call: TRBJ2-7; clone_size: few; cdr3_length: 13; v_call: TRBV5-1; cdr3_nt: TGCGCCAGCAGCTTGTCGACTCCCGACGAGCAGTACTTC; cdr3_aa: CASSLSTPDEQYF
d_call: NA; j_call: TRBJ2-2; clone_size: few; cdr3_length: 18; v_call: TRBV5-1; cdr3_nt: TGCGCCAGCAGCGCGTCGGGTACCCCCAAATTGAGCACCGGGGAGCTGTTTTTT; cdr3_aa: CASSASGTPKLSTGELFF
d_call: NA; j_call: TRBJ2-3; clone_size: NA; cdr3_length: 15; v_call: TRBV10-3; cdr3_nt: TGTGCCATCAGTGAGTCGGGTCTTAGCACAGATACGCAGTATTTT; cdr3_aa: CAISESGLSTDTQYF
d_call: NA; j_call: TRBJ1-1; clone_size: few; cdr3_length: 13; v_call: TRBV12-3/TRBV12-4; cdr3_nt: TGTGCCAGCAGCTACAGGGTGGACACTGAAGCTTTCTTT; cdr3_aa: CASSYRVDTEAFF
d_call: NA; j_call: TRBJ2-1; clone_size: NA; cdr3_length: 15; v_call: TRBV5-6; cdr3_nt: TGTGCCAGCAGCTTGGGGTTCTACTCCTACAATGAGCAGTTCTTC; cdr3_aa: CASSLGFYSYNEQFF
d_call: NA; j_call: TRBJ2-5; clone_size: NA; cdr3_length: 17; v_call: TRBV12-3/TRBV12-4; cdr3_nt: TGTGCCAGCAGTTTTAAGGGGTCGGGTGAGACGAGAGGGACCCAGTACTTC; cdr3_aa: CASSFKGSGETRGTQYF
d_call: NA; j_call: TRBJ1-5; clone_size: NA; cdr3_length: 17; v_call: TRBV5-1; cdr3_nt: TGCGCCAGCAGCTTGGCCCCCAGGACTCATAGCAATCAGCCCCAGCATTTT; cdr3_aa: CASSLAPRTHSNQPQHF
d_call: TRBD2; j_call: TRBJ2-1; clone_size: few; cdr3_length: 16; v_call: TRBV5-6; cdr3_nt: TGTGCCAGCAGCACCAAGACTAGCAGCTTCTACAATGAGCAGTTCTTC; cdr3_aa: CASSTKTSSFYNEQFF
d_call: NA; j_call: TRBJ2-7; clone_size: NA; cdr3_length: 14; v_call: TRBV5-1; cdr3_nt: TGCGCCAGCAGCTTGGAGCAGGGGTTGGACGAGCAGTACTTC; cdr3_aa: CASSLEQGLDEQYF
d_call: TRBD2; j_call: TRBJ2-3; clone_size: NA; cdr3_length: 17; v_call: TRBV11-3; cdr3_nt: TGTGCCAGCAGCTTAGGAGCTAGCGGGAGTTACGCAGATACGCAGTATTTT; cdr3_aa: CASSLGASGSYADTQYF
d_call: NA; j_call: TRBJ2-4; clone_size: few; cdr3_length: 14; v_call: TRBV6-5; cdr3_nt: TGTGCCAGCAGTTACACAGGGGCCAAAAACATTCAGTACTTC; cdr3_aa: CASSYTGAKNIQYF
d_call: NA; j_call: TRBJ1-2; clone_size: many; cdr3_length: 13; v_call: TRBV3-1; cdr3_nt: TGTGCCAGCAGCCCCGGCGGATGGGATGGCTACACCTTC; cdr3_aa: CASSPGGWDGYTF
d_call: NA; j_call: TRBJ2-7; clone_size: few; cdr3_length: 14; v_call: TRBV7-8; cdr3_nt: TGTGCCACCCGACAGGTCGGAGGTACCTACGAGCAGTACTTC; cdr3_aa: CATRQVGGTYEQYF
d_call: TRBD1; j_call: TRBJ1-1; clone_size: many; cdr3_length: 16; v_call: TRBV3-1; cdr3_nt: TGTGCCAGCAGCCAAGATTTCTCAGGGGGTATCACTGAAGCTTTCTTT; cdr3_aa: CASSQDFSGGITEAFF
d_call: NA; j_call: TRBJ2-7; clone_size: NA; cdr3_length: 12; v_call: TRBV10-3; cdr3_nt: TGTGCCATCAGTAACGTCTCCTACGAGCAGTACTTC; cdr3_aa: CAISNVSYEQYF
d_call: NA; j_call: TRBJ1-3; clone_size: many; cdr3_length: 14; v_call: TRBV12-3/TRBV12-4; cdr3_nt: TGTGCCAGTGCCGACCGATACTCTGGAAACACCATATATTTT; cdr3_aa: CASADRYSGNTIYF
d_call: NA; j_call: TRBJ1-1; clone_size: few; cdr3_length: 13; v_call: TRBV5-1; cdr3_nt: TGCGCCAGCAGCCCCTCCGGGGAATTGGAAGCTTTCTTT; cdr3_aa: CASSPSGELEAFF
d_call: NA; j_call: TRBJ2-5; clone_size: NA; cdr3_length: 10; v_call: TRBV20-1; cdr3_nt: TGCAGTGCTGTCCAAGAGACCCAGTACTTC; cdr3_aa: CSAVQETQYF
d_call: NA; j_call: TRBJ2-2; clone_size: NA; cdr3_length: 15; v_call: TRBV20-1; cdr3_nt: TGCAGTGCCCCGACAGGCGTCAGGGGCACCGGGGAGCTGTTTTTT; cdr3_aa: CSAPTGVRGTGELFF
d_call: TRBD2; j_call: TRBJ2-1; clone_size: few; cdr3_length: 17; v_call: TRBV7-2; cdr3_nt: TGTGCCAGCAGCTTAGTGGGACTAGCGGATAAGTACAATGAGCAGTTCTTC; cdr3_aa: CASSLVGLADKYNEQFF
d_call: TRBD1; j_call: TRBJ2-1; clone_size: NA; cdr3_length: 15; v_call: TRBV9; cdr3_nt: TGTGCCAGCAGCGTACTTTCAGGGGGCTACAATGAGCAGTTCTTC; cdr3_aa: CASSVLSGGYNEQFF